This TCR beta chain was identified in a study of Graves' ophthalmopathy and Graves' hyperthyroidism. General study points: Ophthalmopathy progression cases were predicted by the model with 60% to 71% sensitivity and almost 75% specificity. From stable hyperthyroidism, ophthalmopathy was separated by a 13-signature model with about 88% sensitivity and approximately 84% specificity.

Using RNA transcripts, the TCR beta CDR3 regions were amplified. HTBI primers were employed in first-round RT-PCR, then a second-round multiplex PCR followed. TCRdb used MiXCR to reprocess the multiplex PCR reads, holding one entry per CDR3 protein. The data contain hundreds of thousands of distinct CDR3 sequences, 40% of them singletons. Note on this clonotype: Its specificity is not known.

A duration under 3 months, NOSPECS ≥4, CAS ≥3 and moderate-to-severe activity characterized the donors with ophthalmopathy. An approximately 10 ml volume of fresh peripheral blood provided the PBMCs. V dropped 4 bases and J dropped 4 bases, with 14 bases sitting between them. This CDR3 comprises 15 residues. CDR1 is SNHLY and CDR2 is FYNNEI in the germline V gene. This TCR was recovered from an adult man with Graves' ophthalmopathy. The sequenced sample was peripheral blood. The J gene is TRBJ1-5, the V gene TRBV2, with a possible D match to TRBD1 (5 bases). This CDR3 is CASSVVRGWNQPQHF. For the CDR3, the DNA is TGTGCCAGCAGTGTTGTGCGGGGCTGGAATCAGCCCCAGCATTTT. The variable domain in full, with the rest retrieved from reference TRBV2 and TRBJ1-5, is EPEVTQTPSHQVTQMGQEVILRCVPISNHLYFYWYRQILGQKVEFLVSFYNNEISEKSEIFDDQFSVERPDGSNFTLKIRSTKLEDSAMYFCASSVVRGWNQPQHFGDGTRLSIL.